This T cell receptor beta chain was sequenced for a study of beta chain features in type 1 diabetes. The CDR3 totals 15 residues. The V end lost 3 bases, the J end lost 0 bases, and 7 bases lay between the germline ends. From germline, CDR1 is SGDLS and CDR2 YYNGEE. Expressed TCRB transcripts were sequenced because the isolated RNA had all been reverse transcribed beforehand. TCRdb keeps only in-frame clones here, not all; method: immunoSEQ multiplex PCR. The sample yields some 240,000 clones, more than 15% seen once. A few counts support this clone. Its antigen is not identified. General observations from the study: Shorter TCRB CDR3s, moderately but significantly so, were found in Type 1 diabetes patients in all four CD4+ subsets.

The source is a man aged 25 to 45 with type 1 diabetes. The sample consisted of naive CD4+ T cells from blood. The chain joins TRBV9 to TRBJ2-6; no clear D gene. In DNA form, the CDR3 reads TGTGCCAGCAGCGGAGGAATCTCTGGGGCCAACGTCCTGACTTTC. Protein sequence: CASSGGISGANVLTF.